This T cell receptor (beta chain) was sequenced in a study of T cell clonality in common variable immunodeficiency. Study findings and constraints: In common variable immunodeficiency, TCR beta chains reportedly carried fewer deletions and N-nucleotide insertions. Shared TCRbeta clones were fewer between CVID subjects than controls.

Germline lookup yields CDR1 SGHVS and CDR2 FQNEAQ. Trimming removed 5 bases at V and 3 bases at J, with 23 bases between. The CDR3 runs to 18 residues. The data were produced by immunoSEQ multiplex PCR, yet TCRdb's version contains in-frame clones alone and is incomplete. The specimen has some 19,000 clones, none found just once. This clone appeared a few times. Its matching antigen is unknown. The CDR3 end falls 3 residues outside the read, so it is completed with the germline J gene. Most patients and controls had Caucasian heritage. Blood came from CVID subjects not ill and not taking immunomodulatory or immunosuppressive medication. Each donor provided 5 to 8 ml of heparinized whole blood.

The specimen sequenced was peripheral blood mononuclear cells. This sequence originates from a human donor with common variable immunodeficiency. The V and J genes are TRBV7-8 and TRBJ2-1, with D perhaps matching TRBD1 (6 bases). The sequenced CDR3 bases are TGTGCCAGCAGCCCCTCCTCAGCCGGGACAATCAACTACAATGAG. Its translation: CASSPSSAGTINYNE. The whole CDR3 protein reads CASSPSSAGTINYNEQFF.